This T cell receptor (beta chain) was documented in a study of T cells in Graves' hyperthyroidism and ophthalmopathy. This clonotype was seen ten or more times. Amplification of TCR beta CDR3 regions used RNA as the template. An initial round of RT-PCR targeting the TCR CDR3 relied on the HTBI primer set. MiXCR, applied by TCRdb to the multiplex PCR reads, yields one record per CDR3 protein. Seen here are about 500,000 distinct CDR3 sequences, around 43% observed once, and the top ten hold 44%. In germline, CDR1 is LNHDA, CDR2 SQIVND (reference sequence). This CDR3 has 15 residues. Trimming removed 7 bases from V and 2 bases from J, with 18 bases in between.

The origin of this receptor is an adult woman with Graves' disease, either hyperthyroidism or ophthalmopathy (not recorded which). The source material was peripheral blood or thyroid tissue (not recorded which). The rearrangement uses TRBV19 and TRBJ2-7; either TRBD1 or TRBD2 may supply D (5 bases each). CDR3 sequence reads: CASTPTGTATYEQYF. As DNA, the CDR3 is TGTGCCAGTACCCCAACCGGGACGGCGACCTACGAGCAGTACTTC.